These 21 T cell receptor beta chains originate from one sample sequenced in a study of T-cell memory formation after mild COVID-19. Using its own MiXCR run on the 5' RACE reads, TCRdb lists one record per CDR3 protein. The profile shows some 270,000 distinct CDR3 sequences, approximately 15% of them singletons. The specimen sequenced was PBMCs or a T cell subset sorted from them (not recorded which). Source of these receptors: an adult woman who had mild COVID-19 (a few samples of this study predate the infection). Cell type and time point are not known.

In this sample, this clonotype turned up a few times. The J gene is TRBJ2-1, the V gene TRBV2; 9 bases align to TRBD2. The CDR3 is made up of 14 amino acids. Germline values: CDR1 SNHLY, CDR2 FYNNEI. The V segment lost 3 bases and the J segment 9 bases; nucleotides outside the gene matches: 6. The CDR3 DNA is TGTGCCAGCAGTGAGGGCGGGGGGGCGTCTGAGCAGTTCTTC. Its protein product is CASSEGGGASEQFF.

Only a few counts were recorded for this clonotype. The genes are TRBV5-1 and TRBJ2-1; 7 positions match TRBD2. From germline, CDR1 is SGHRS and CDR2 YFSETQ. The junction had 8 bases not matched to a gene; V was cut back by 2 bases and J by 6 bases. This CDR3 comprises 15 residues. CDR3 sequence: CASSLSGGSPNEQFF. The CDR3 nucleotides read TGCGCCAGCAGCTTATCGGGGGGTTCTCCCAATGAGCAGTTCTTC.

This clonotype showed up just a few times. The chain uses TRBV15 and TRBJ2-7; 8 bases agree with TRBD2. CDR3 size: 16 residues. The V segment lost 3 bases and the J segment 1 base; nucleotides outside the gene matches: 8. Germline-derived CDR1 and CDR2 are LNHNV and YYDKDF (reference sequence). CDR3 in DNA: TGTGCCACCAGCAGGGGAAGCGGGGGTCCATCCTACGAGCAGTACTTC. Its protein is CATSRGSGGPSYEQYF.

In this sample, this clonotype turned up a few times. CDR3 region: CSGSRGQETQYF. The CDR3 DNA reads as TGCAGCGGTTCGAGGGGGCAAGAGACCCAGTACTTC. The chain is built from TRBV29-1 and TRBJ2-5; weak D call: TRBD1 (6 bases). The length of the CDR3 is 12 residues. With 7 bases removed from V and 2 bases from J, the gap between germline ends came to 11 bases. Per the germline V gene, CDR1 is SQVTM and CDR2 is ANQGSEA.

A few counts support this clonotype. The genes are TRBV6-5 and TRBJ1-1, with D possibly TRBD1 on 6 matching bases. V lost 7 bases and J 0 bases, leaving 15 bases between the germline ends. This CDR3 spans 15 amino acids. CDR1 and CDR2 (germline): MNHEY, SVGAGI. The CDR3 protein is CASIGQPTMNTEAFF. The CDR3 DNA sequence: TGTGCCAGCATAGGACAGCCAACCATGAACACTGAAGCTTTCTTT.

The CDR3 protein is CASSSWTEAFF. The CDR3 DNA follows: TGTGCCAGCAGTTCTTGGACTGAAGCTTTCTTT. The chain couples TRBV12-3 or TRBV12-4 to TRBJ1-1; no reliable D call. This CDR3 region has 11 residues. V dropped 4 bases and J dropped 5 bases, with 5 bases sitting between them.

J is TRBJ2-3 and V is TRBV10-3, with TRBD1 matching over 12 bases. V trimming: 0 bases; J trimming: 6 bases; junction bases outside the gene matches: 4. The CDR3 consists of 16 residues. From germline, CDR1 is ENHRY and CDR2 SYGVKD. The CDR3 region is CAISESWDRGLDTQYF. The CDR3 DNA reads TGTGCCATCAGTGAGTCCTGGGACAGGGGGCTTGATACGCAGTATTTT.

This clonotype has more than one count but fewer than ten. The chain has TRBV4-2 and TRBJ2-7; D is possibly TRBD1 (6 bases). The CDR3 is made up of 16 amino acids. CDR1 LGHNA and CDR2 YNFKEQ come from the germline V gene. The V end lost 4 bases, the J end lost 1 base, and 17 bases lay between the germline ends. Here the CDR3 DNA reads TGTGCCAGCAGCCCCTCACAGGGCTCGGGTTCCTACGAGCAGTACTTC. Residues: CASSPSQGSGSYEQYF.

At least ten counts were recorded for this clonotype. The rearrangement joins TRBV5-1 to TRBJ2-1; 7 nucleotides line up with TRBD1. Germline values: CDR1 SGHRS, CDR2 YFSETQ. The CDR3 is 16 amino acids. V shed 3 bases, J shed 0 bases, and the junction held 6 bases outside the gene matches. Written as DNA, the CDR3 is TGCGCCAGCAGCTCGGGACAGCCCACCTCCTACAATGAGCAGTTCTTC. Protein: CASSSGQPTSYNEQFF.

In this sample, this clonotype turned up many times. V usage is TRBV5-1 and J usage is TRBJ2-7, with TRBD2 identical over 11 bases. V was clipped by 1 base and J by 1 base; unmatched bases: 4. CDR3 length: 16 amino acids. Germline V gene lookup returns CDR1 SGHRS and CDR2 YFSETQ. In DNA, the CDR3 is TGCGCCAGCAGCTTGTCGACTAGCGGGATTTCCTACGAGCAGTACTTC. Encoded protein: CASSLSTSGISYEQYF.

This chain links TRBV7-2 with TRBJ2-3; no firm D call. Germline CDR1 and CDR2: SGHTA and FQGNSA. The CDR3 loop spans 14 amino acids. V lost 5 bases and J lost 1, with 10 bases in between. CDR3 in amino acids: CASSRQPGTDTQYF. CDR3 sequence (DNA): TGTGCCAGCAGCCGCCAGCCCGGCACAGATACGCAGTATTTT.

In DNA, the CDR3 is TGTGCCAGCAGTGCGCAACTGGGCACCATATATTTT. This codes for CASSAQLGTIYF. The chain is built from TRBV12-3 or TRBV12-4 and TRBJ1-3; no definite D call. V was shortened by 5 bases and J by 9 bases, with 11 bases between the two germline ends. This CDR3 region has 12 residues.

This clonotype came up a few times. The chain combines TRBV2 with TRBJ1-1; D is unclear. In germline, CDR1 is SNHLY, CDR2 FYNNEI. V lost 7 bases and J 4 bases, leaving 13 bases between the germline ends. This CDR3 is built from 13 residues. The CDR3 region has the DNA TGTGCCAGCAAGGTCGAGGGCGGCACTGAAGCTTTCTTT. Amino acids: CASKVEGGTEAFF.

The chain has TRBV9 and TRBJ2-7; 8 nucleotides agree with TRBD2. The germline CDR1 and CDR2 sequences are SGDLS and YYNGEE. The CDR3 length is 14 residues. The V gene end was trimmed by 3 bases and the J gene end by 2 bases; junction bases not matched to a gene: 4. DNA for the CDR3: TGTGCCAGCAGCGCCAGCGGGGGAGCCTACGAGCAGTACTTC. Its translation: CASSASGGAYEQYF.

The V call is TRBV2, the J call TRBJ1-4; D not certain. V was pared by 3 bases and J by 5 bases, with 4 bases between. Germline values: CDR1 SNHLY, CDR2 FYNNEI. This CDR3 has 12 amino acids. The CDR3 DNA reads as TGTGCCAGCAGTGAGGGAAATGAAAAACTGTTTTTT. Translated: CASSEGNEKLFF.

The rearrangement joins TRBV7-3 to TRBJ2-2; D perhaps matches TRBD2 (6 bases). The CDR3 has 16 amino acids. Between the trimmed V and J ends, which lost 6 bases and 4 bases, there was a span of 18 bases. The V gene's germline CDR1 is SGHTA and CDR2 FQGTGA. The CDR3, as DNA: TGTGCCAGCAGGCGGGGTGGGGAAAGTGGCACCGGGGAGCTGTTTTTT. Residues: CASRRGGESGTGELFF.

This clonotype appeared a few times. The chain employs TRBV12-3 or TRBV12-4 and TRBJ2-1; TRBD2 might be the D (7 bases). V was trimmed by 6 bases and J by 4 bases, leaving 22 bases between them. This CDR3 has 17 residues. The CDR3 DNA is TGTGCCAGCAGCATACGGTCCCTAGGGGGGGGATACAATGAGCAGTTCTTC. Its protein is CASSIRSLGGGYNEQFF.

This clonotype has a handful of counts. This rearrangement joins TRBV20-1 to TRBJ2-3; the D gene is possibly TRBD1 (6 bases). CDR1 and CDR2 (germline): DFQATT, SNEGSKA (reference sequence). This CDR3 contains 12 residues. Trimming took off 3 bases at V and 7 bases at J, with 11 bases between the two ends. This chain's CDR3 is CSASLQGYTQYF. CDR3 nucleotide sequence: TGCAGTGCTAGCCTACAGGGATATACGCAGTATTTT.

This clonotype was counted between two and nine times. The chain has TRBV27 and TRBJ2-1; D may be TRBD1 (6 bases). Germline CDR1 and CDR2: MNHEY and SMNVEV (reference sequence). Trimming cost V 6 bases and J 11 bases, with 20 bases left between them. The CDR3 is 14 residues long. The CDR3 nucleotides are TGTGCCAGCAGAGAACACCGACAGGCCGGAAAGCAGTTCTTC. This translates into CASREHRQAGKQFF.

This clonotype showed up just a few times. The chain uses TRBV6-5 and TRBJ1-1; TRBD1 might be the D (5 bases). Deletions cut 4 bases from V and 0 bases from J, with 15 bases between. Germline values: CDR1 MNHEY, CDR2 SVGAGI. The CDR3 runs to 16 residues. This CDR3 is CASSSHSGTVNTEAFF. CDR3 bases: TGTGCCAGCAGTTCCCACAGCGGGACGGTGAACACTGAAGCTTTCTTT.

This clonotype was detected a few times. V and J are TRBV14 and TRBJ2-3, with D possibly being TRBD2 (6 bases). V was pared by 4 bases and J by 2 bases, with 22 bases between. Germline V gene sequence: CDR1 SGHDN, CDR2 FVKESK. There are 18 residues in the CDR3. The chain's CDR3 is CASSLGTWREISTDTQYF. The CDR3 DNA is TGTGCCAGCAGCCTCGGGACGTGGCGGGAAATTTCCACAGATACGCAGTATTTT.